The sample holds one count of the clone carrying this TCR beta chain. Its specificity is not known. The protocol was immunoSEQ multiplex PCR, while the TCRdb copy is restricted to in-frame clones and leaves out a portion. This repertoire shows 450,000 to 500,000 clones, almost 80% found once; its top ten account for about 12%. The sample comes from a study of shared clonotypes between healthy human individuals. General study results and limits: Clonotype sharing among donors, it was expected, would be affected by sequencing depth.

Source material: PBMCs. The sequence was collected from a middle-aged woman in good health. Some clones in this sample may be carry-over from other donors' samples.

The CDR3 DNA reads as TGTGCCAGCAGGATAGTGGACGGGTCCTACGAGCAGTACTTC. Residues: CASRIVDGSYEQYF. V usage is TRBV6-4 and J usage is TRBJ2-7; D gene uncertain. Trimming pared 6 bases from V and 1 base from J, leaving 13 bases between. This CDR3 region has 14 residues. In germline, CDR1 is MRHNA, CDR2 SNTAGT.